This entry concerns a single TCR beta chain. Antigen: not known. This entry comes from a study of graft-versus-host responses after intestinal transplantation. Study details: The transplants performed in recipients were multivisceral, liver-intestinal, or isolated intestinal. The recipients all started with anti-thymocyte globulin induction and then took tacrolimus and steroids for around three years. Study conclusions and caveats: With peak circulating GvH clone levels came an association with early post-transplant HvG declines. Recipient bone marrow held GvH clones, some seen earlier in ileum or blood.

Looked up from germline, CDR1 is SGHVS and CDR2 is FNYEAQ. The CDR3 extends over 13 amino acids. V was shortened by 5 bases and J by 9 bases, with 11 bases between the two germline ends. Sequencing used immunoSEQ multiplex PCR; TCRdb keeps in-frame clones, though not all of them. The sample records 25,000 to 35,000 clones, around 85% being singletons. This specimen was unstimulated CD8+ T cells sorted from spleen or lymph node cells, taken before intestinal transplant. The chain joins TRBV7-6 to TRBJ1-6, with D perhaps TRBD1 (6 bases). This TCR was sampled from a human donor who received an intestinal transplant. The CDR3 loop reads CASSQTGTSPLHF. CDR3 bases: TGTGCCAGCAGCCAAACAGGGACTTCACCCCTCCACTTT.